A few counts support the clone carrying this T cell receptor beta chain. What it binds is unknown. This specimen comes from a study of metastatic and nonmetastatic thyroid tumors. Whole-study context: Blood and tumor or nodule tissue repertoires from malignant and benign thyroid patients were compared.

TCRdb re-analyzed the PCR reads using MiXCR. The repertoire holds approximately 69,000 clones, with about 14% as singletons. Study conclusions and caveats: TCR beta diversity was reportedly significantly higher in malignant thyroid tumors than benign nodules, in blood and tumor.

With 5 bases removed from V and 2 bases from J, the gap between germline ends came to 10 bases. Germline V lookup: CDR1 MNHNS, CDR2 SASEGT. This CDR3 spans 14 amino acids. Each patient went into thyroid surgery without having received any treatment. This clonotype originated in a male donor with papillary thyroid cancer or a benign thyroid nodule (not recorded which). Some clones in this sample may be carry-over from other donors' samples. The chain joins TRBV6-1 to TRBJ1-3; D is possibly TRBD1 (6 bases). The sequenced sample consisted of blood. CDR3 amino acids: CASSFTGTGNTIYF. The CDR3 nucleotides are TGTGCCAGCAGTTTCACAGGGACTGGAAACACCATATATTTT.